One TCR beta chain is described in this entry. This record belongs to a study of molecular identifiers for immune sequencing clone quantification. The sorting of naive CD8 T cells used the CD8+CD4-CCR7+CD45RA+ phenotype. TCRdb itself ran the PCR reads through MiXCR, one entry per CDR3 protein. The table records approximately 670,000 distinct CDR3 sequences, about 20% of them present only once. V was cut by 4 bases and J by 0 bases, with 11 bases left in between. This CDR3 spans 15 amino acids. Germline-derived CDR1 and CDR2 are SGHRS and YFSETQ. V usage is TRBV5-1 and J usage is TRBJ1-3; no reliable D call. The specimen sequenced was naive CD8+ T cells from blood, with Jurkat cell RNA spiked in. Subset here: FACS-sorted CD8+CD4-CCR7+CD45RA+ naive T cells. This clonotype was obtained from a human donor in good health. Some libraries in this study had Jurkat cell RNA spiked in. The CDR3 loop is CASSPSDVSGNTIYF. The CDR3 region has the DNA TGCGCCAGCAGCCCCTCGGACGTCTCTGGAAACACCATATATTTT.